What follows are 3 T cell receptor beta chains derived from one specimen sequenced in a study of T cell responses to AZD1222 COVID-19 vaccine. Sequencing was performed with immunoSEQ multiplex PCR; in TCRdb, only in-frame clones are kept and a portion is missing. The data show some 110,000 clones, approximately 86% seen once. The material was peripheral blood, obtained on day 0 of AZD1222 vaccination. These receptors were obtained from an adult in good health.

The chain combines TRBV12-3 or TRBV12-4 with TRBJ2-2, with unresolved D. This CDR3 spans 12 amino acids. Trimming stripped 3 bases from V and 5 bases from J, with 4 bases between. CDR3 bases: TGTGCCAGCAGTTTTTTGACCGGGGAGCTGTTTTTT. It specifies CASSFLTGELFF.

This chain links TRBV18 with TRBJ1-1; D gene ambiguous. Germline V gene lookup returns CDR1 KGHSH and CDR2 LQKENI. Trimming removed 3 bases from V and 2 bases from J, with 7 bases in between. The CDR3 loop spans 13 amino acids. The CDR3 DNA reads TGTGCCAGCTCACCGGGTACCAACACTGAAGCTTTCTTT. It codes for CASSPGTNTEAFF.

The chain combines TRBV4-3 with TRBJ1-2; D gene unclear. Germline CDR1 reads LGHNA; CDR2 reads YSLEER. V lost 0 bases and J lost 7, with 18 bases in between. There are 16 residues in the CDR3. Here the CDR3 reads CASSQDTYSVWGGYTF. Here the CDR3 DNA reads TGCGCCAGCAGCCAAGATACCTATAGTGTTTGGGGTGGCTACACCTTC.